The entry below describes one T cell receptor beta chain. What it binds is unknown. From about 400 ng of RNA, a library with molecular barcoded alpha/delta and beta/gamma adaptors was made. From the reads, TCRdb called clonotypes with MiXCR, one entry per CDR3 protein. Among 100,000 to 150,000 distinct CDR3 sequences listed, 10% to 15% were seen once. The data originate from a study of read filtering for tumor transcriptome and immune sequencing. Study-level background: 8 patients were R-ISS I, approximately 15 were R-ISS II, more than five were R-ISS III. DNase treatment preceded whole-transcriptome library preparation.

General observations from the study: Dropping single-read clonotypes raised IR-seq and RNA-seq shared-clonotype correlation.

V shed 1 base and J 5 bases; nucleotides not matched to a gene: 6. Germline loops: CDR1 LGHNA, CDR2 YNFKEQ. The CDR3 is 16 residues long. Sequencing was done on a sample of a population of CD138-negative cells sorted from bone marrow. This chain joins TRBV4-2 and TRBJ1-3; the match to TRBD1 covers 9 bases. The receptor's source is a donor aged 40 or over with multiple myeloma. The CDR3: CASSQARTGVRNTIYF. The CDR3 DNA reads TGTGCCAGCAGCCAAGCCAGGACAGGGGTCCGAAACACCATATATTTT.